This TCR beta chain was captured in a study of blood T cells in healthy people across ages. Remarks on this clonotype: Antigen unknown.

Findings and limits, study-wide: Older age went with lower TCR beta diversity per million T cells, in a roughly linear way.

Using a J-beta primer mix together with a sample-barcoded 5' primer, a second PCR was run for roughly 6 to 11 cycles. TCRdb processed the 5' RACE reads anew with MiXCR; each CDR3 protein has one entry. The sample carries roughly 800,000 distinct CDR3 sequences, around 25% recorded once. Germline V gene lookup returns CDR1 SGHTA and CDR2 FQGNSA. This CDR3 region has 16 residues. These data were also reused for a study on T cells of mothers and their children. That report adds: Related mother-child pairs showed slightly higher but non-significant overlap than unrelated pairs.

This TCR came from a boy aged 5-17 years in good health. The chain combines TRBV7-2 with TRBJ2-5, with D uncertain. The closer fit of TRBJ2-7 to the DNA end suggests the J call may be wrong. Sample: blood. The CDR3 region is CASSLSRSAPAYEQYF. DNA of the CDR3: TGTGCCAGCAGCTTATCACGGTCGGCCCCAGCCTACGAGCAGTACTTC.